This record covers a single T cell receptor (beta chain). The CDR3 is made up of 13 amino acids. Trimming removed 3 bases at V and 5 bases at J, with 10 bases between. This record comes from a study of blood T cell repertoires in COVID-19. For the study at large: Samples representing acute and convalescent COVID-19 were sourced from the United States, Italy and Spain. PBMCs, B-cell-depleted T cells, or T cells provided the cDNA or gDNA that made up the material.

Authors' analysis steps: By means of reference gene primer amplification, nucleated cell counts were estimated. Assay used: immunoSEQ multiplex PCR; TCRdb lists only in-frame clones, some missing. Clonal size and the V and J genes are those of that table, whereas D and trimming came from the DNA. The table shows about 87,000 clones, with more than 75% occurring only once. This TCR was sampled from a human donor with acute or convalescent COVID-19. The donor label of this sample is uncertain. The sequenced material came from peripheral blood. This sequence joins TRBV12-3 or TRBV12-4 and TRBJ2-5, with a tentative D call TRBD1 (6 bases). CDR3 in DNA: TGTGCCAGCAGTTTTATCCAGGGGGAGACCCAGTACTTC. This sequence encodes CASSFIQGETQYF.